The rows below give T cell receptor beta chains drawn from one sample of a study of memory CD4+ T cells and cytomegalovirus serostatus. The repertoire was sequenced with immunoSEQ multiplex PCR; TCRdb's copy has only in-frame clones and lacks some. The sample records some 35,000 clones, roughly 85% being singletons. Input material: memory CD4+ T cells from blood. The receptors stem from an adult in good health and CMV-seropositive. Both conserved end residues are part of each CDR3. A D gene is named only where the DNA matches it firmly. Only part of the rows carry a size: once, few, many, or a class if the clone is expanded.

clone_size,d_call,j_call,v_call,cdr3_length,cdr3_aa,cdr3_nt
.,.,TRBJ1-1,TRBV6-6,13,CASSTGEYTEAFF,TGTGCCAGCAGTACCGGGGAGTACACTGAAGCTTTCTTT
.,.,TRBJ1-6,TRBV9,14,CASSPIGDNSPLHF,TGTGCCAGCAGCCCTATCGGGGATAATTCACCCCTCCACTTT
large,.,TRBJ2-5,TRBV7-7,15,CASGQGRVWAETQYF,TGTGCCAGTGGCCAGGGTCGGGTATGGGCAGAGACCCAGTACTTC
.,TRBD1,TRBJ1-6,TRBV28,19,CASSQARDRARHYNSPLHF,TGTGCCAGCAGCCAAGCACGGGACAGGGCGCGTCACTATAATTCACCCCTCCACTTT
.,.,TRBJ1-2,TRBV7-8,15,CASSLAARANYGYTF,TGTGCCAGCAGCTTAGCAGCCAGAGCTAACTATGGCTACACCTTC
.,TRBD2,TRBJ2-5,TRBV4-1,15,CASRRRLAGAETQYF,TGCGCCAGCAGACGCCGACTAGCGGGAGCAGAGACCCAGTACTTC
.,.,TRBJ2-3,TRBV9,14,CASTPASSTDTQYF,TGTGCCAGCACTCCAGCCTCTAGCACAGATACGCAGTATTTT
.,.,TRBJ1-5,TRBV10-3,14,CAIGGGGQDQPQHF,TGTGCCATCGGTGGGGGGGGCCAGGATCAGCCCCAGCATTTT
.,.,TRBJ1-3,TRBV28,15,CASSKMTGTGNTIYF,TGTGCCAGCAGCAAAATGACGGGAACTGGAAACACCATATATTTT
.,TRBD1,TRBJ1-1,TRBV5-8,13,CASSRTGGEGAFF,TGTGCCAGCAGCCGGACAGGGGGCGAGGGAGCTTTCTTT
once,.,TRBJ1-5,TRBV4-1,15,CASSQDNQGFTPQHF,TGCGCCAGCAGCCAAGATAACCAGGGGTTTACGCCCCAGCATTTT
.,.,TRBJ2-5,TRBV5-1,14,CASSHGTPKETQYF,TGCGCCAGCAGCCACGGGACTCCTAAAGAGACCCAGTACTTC
.,.,TRBJ2-6,TRBV4-2,17,CASSLTSGSSGANVLTF,TGTGCCAGCAGCCTCACTTCCGGCAGCTCTGGGGCCAACGTCCTGACTTTC
.,TRBD1,TRBJ1-5,TRBV7-2,14,CASSSGQGNQPQHF,TGTGCCAGCAGCTCGGGACAGGGGAATCAGCCCCAGCATTTT
.,.,TRBJ2-7,TRBV6-6,13,CASSYSKGYEQYF,TGTGCCAGCAGTTACTCGAAGGGGTACGAGCAGTACTTC
.,.,TRBJ2-2,TRBV5-1,13,CASSRTGEGELFF,TGCGCCAGCAGCCGTACAGGAGAGGGGGAGCTGTTTTTT
.,.,TRBJ1-1,TRBV6-5,15,CASSQGLFMNTEAFF,TGTGCCAGCAGTCAAGGACTCTTTATGAACACTGAAGCTTTCTTT
.,.,TRBJ2-1,TRBV19,15,CASSISGSPGSEQFF,TGTGCCAGTAGTATTTCTGGGTCCCCGGGAAGTGAGCAGTTCTTC
.,.,TRBJ2-7,TRBV27,11,CARHGSYEQYF,TGTGCCAGGCACGGCTCCTACGAGCAGTACTTC
.,TRBD1,TRBJ2-2,TRBV2,15,CASTIDRGSTGELFF,TGTGCCAGCACTATTGACAGGGGTAGCACCGGGGAGCTGTTTTTT
.,TRBD2,TRBJ2-3,TRBV29-1,13,CSGTGTRTDTQYF,TGCAGCGGCACCGGGACTAGAACAGATACGCAGTATTTT
once,.,TRBJ2-2,TRBV28,18,CASSLRRTSGGDTGELFF,TGTGCCAGCAGTTTACGACGGACTTCAGGAGGAGACACCGGGGAGCTGTTTTTT
.,.,TRBJ1-2,TRBV7-2,12,CASSLQGYGYTF,TGTGCCAGCAGCTTACAGGGATATGGCTACACCTTC
.,.,TRBJ1-3,TRBV9,15,CASSLAIYSGNTIYF,TGTGCCAGCAGCCTAGCGATCTACTCTGGAAACACCATATATTTT
.,.,TRBJ1-1,TRBV5-1,13,CASSSQGGSEAFF,TGCGCCAGCAGCTCCCAGGGTGGGTCTGAAGCTTTCTTT
.,.,TRBJ1-3,TRBV29-1,11,CSAIEGNTIYF,TGCAGCGCAATAGAAGGAAACACCATATATTTT
.,.,TRBJ1-1,TRBV27,14,CASSPAGGDREAFF,TGTGCCAGCAGTCCCGCGGGGGGGGATCGAGAAGCTTTCTTT
.,TRBD1,TRBJ2-1,TRBV5-1,15,CASSLRQGLDNEQFF,TGCGCCAGCAGCCTACGACAGGGGCTTGACAATGAGCAGTTCTTC
few,.,TRBJ2-2,TRBV7-9,16,CASSSRLWAGRGELFF,TGTGCCAGCAGCTCCCGATTATGGGCCGGACGCGGGGAGCTGTTTTTT